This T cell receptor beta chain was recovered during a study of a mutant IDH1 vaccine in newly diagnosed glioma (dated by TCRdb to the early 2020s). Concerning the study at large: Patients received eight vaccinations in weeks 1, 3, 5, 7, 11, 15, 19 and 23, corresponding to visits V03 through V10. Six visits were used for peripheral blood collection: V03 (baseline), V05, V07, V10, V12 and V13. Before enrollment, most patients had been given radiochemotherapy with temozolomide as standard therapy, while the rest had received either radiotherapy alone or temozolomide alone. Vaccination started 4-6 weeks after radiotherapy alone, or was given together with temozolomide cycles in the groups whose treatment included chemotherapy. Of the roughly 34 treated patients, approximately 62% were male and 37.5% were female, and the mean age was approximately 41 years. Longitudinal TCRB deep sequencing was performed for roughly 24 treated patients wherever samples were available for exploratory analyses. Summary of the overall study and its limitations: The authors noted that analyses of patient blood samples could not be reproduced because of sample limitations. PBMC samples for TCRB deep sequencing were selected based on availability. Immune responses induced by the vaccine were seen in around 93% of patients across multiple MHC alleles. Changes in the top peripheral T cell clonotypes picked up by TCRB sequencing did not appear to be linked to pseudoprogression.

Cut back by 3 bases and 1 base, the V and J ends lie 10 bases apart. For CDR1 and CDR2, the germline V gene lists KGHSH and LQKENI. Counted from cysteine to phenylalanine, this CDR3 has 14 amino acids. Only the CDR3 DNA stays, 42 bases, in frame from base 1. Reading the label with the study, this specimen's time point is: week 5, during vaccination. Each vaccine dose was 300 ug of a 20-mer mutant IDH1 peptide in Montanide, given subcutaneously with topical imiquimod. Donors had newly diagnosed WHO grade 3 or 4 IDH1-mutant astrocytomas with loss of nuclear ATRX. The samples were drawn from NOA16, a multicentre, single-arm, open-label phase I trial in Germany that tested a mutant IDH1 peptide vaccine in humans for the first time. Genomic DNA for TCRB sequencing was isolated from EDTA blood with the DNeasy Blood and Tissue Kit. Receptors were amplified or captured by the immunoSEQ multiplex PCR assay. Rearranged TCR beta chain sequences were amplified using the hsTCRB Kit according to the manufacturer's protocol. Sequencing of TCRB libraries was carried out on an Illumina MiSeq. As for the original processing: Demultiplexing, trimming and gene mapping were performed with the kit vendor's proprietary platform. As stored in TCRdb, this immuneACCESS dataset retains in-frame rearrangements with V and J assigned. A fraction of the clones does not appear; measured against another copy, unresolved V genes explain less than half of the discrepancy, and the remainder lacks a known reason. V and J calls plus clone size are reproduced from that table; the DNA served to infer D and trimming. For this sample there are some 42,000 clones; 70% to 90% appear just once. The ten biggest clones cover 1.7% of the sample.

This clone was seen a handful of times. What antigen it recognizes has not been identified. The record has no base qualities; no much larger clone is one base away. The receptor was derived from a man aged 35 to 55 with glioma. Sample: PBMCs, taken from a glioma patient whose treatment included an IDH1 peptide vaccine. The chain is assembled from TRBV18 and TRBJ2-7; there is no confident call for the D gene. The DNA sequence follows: TGTGCCAGCTCACCCGGTGTCGGTTCCTACGAGCAGTACTTC. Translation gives CASSPGVGSYEQYF.